This is a list of T cell receptor beta chains from one sample in a study of siplizumab effects on memory and regulatory T cells. Assay used: immunoSEQ multiplex PCR; TCRdb lists only in-frame clones, some missing. The profile covers over 85,000 clones, with over 85% appearing a single time and about 6.7% taken by the ten largest. Sequencing was carried out using CD8+ T cells sorted from blood. These receptor sequences come from a human donor in good health. Each CDR3 is given without its conserved first and last residue. Each record gives: clone size, CDR3 length, V gene, J gene, D gene, CDR3 protein. A D gene is named only where the DNA matches it firmly. Size is stated for part of the rows, as once, few or many counts, or as a class when the clone is expanded.

-	10	TRBV7-9	TRBJ1-1	-	ASSLGGSEAF
-	11	TRBV4-1	TRBJ1-1	-	ASSQDGDTEAF
-	12	TRBV5-6	TRBJ1-2	-	ASSLEVRALGYT
-	10	TRBV5-1	TRBJ2-2	TRBD1	ASQGAGGELF
-	12	TRBV18	TRBJ2-2	-	ASSPTVLTGELF
-	13	TRBV6-6	TRBJ1-1	TRBD1	ASSYLTGGNTEAF
once	16	TRBV9	TRBJ2-1	-	ASSVESDGTLSYNEQF
-	11	TRBV12-5	TRBJ2-1	TRBD1	ASGLSRGNEQF
-	10	TRBV19	TRBJ2-7	-	ASSTLGHEQY
few	14	TRBV11-3	TRBJ2-2	TRBD2	ASSPSGGANTGELF
-	12	TRBV7-9	TRBJ2-5	TRBD1	ASSRRQGQETQY
-	12	TRBV13	TRBJ2-7	-	ASRQLEGLEEQY
-	18	TRBV30	TRBJ1-2	-	AWGAVITWDGSEADYGYT
-	13	TRBV15	TRBJ2-7	TRBD1	ATSGGRDSSYEQY
-	9	TRBV9	TRBJ2-2	-	ASSGTGELF
-	10	TRBV30	TRBJ1-2	TRBD1	AWWTGVDGYT
once	15	TRBV2	TRBJ2-1	-	ASRGLPGSIPHNEQF
-	15	TRBV15	TRBJ1-4	TRBD1	ATSRTGQGGLNEKLF
-	14	TRBV9	TRBJ2-1	TRBD2	ASSPGGGSSYNEQF
few	14	TRBV7-9	TRBJ2-1	TRBD2	ASSLALAVTYNEQF
-	12	TRBV13	TRBJ1-3	-	ASSSSTAGNTIY
-	9	TRBV30	TRBJ2-7	-	AWSEMGEQY